Reported below is one T cell receptor (beta chain). Its antigen is still unknown. No per-base quality is available; no much larger clone lies one base away. The data belong to a study of blood T cells in healthy people across ages (dated by TCRdb to 2013 to 2016). General notes on the study: In model experiments, template switching captured about one uniquely barcoded TCR beta cDNA molecule for every two T cells. For two donors (one aged 18 to 29 and one aged 80 or older), the study analyzed two additional independent replicas of 1 million unique cDNA reads from the same blood draw. To avoid experimental bias, donors of different ages were spread randomly across the sequencing lanes. Using deep sequencing normalized with unique cDNA molecular identifiers, the study measured how TCR beta repertoire diversity changes with age. The donors were split into four age groups: young (average around 17 years), middle-aged (roughly 39), aged (approximately 59) and long-lived (roughly 88). The full study reports these points: Because the CMV infection status of the donors was unknown, age-related changes in expanded clonotypes may potentially have been confounded. Observed TCR beta diversity per million T cells fell roughly linearly with age, and a significant reduction was already apparent by age roughly 40. Observed TCR beta diversity correlated strongly with the percentage of naive T cells measured by flow cytometry. Compared with the aged group, more naive CD4+ T cells, fewer expanded clones and increased TCR diversity were shown by the long-lived group, suggesting age selection. Conclusive comparison of naive and antigen-experienced compartments was prevented by the profiling of bulk unsorted PBMCs. Estimates of total diversity based on one million sequenced T cells were regarded as lower bounds and as underestimates.

The library was produced with 5' RACE. Sequenced on an Illumina HiSeq 2500. A second PCR of roughly 7 to 11 cycles was run with a J-beta primer mix and a sample-barcoded 5' primer. A unique molecular identifier was introduced onto each TCR beta cDNA molecule by a template-switch 5' adaptor carrying 12 random nucleotides. Each sample yielded at least 3 million CDR3-containing paired-end reads. The Mint cDNA synthesis kit, primed by a TRBC-specific oligonucleotide, was used to synthesize first-strand cDNA from all RNA. All cDNA was treated with uracil-DNA glycosylase and then went through a first 18-cycle PCR with the universal primers M1SS and BC2_uni_R. In the authors' own workflow: Normalization of each sample was performed by random selection of 1 million high-quality reads, each carrying a distinct molecular identifier. Reads sharing molecular identifiers were discarded rather than binned into consensus sequences. CDR3 identification, clonotype clustering and error correction used MiTCR with a Q25 quality threshold and the strictest error-elimination algorithm. A nonparametric unseen species model with Euler transformation was used to estimate a lower bound on total TCR beta diversity. The public reads were reanalyzed by TCRdb: fastp trimming at Q25, MiXCR alignment, in-frame beta chains only. Every CDR3 protein is listed once, alongside the most common genes and DNA of its rows. Here the V and J calls rest on TCRdb's processing, not on the authors' analysis. The sample has 850,000 to 1,000,000 distinct CDR3 sequences on record, around 49% of them singletons. The ten largest clones represent 13% of the sample.

Unmatched junction bases come to 6, with V trimmed by 1 base and J by 4 bases. The CDR3 numbers 16 residues from cysteine through phenylalanine. The read is trimmed to its CDR3 DNA, 48 bases read in frame from base 1. Looking up the germline V gene yields CDR1 SGHDN and CDR2 FVKESK. Systemically healthy Caucasian individuals from Russia, approximately 39 in total and aged about 6 to 100 years, were included as donors. Each donor gave roughly 9 milliliters of peripheral blood, drawn into EDTA-treated Vacutainer tubes. Ficoll-Paque density-gradient centrifugation was used to isolate PBMCs, with at least 6 million per sample. Trizol reagent was used to extract total RNA from PBMCs, with at least 5.5 micrograms per sample. For every donor, flow cytometry on a PBMC aliquot measured the percentage of naive CD45RAhigh/CD27high T cells.

The clonotype comes from a young man in good health. The chain employs TRBV14 and TRBJ2-1, with 8 central nucleotides matching TRBD2. The sample comprised blood. The DNA reads as follows: TGTGCCAGCAGCCAAGGAGGCGGGGGGTCTTACAATGAGCAGTTCTTC. The translation is CASSQGGGGSYNEQFF.